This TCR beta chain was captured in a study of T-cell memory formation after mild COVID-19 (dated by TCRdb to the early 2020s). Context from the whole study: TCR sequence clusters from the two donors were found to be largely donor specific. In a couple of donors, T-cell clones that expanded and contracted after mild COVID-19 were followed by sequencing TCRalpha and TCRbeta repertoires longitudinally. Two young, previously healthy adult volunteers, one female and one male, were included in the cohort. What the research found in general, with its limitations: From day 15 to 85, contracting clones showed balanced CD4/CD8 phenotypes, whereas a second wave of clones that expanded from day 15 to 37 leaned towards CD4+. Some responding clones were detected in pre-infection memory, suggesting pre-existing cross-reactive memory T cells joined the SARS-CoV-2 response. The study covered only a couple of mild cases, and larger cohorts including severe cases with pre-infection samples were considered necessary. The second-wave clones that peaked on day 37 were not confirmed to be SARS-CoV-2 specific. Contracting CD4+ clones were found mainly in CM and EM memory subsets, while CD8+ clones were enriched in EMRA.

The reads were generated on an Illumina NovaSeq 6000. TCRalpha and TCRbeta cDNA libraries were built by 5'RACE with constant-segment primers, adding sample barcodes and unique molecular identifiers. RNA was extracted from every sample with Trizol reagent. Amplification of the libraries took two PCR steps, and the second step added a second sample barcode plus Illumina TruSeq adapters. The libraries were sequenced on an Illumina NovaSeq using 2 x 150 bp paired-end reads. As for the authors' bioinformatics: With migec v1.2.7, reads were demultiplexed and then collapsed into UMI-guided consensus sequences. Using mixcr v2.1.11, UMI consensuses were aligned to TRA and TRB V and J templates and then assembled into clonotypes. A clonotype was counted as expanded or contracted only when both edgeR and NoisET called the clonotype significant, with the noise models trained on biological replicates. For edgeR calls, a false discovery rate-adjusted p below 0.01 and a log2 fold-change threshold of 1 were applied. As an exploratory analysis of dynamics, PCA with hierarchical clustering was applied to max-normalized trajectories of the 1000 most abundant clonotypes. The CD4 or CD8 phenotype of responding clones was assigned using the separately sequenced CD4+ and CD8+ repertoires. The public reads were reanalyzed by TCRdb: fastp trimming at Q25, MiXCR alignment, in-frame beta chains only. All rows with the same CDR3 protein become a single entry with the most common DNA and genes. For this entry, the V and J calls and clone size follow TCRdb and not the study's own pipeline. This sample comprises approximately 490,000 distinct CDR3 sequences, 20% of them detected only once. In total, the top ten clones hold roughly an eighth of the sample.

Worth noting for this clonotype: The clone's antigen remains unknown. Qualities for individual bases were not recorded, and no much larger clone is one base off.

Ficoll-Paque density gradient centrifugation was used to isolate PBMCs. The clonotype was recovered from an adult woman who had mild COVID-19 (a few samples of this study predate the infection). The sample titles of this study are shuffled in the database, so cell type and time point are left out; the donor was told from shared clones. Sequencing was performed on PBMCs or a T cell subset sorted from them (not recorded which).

The CDR3 reads CASSHLQGTYEQYF. The DNA is as follows: TGCGCCAGCAGCCACCTACAGGGGACCTACGAGCAGTACTTC. Recombination linked TRBV4-1 to TRBJ2-7; 7 bases in the middle match TRBD1. Via the germline V gene, CDR1 is MGHRA and CDR2 YSYEKL. The CDR3, cysteine through phenylalanine, is 14 amino acids long. Just CDR3 DNA is preserved here, 42 bases in frame from base 1. V is pruned by 3 bases and J by 2 bases, leaving 4 bases of the junction without a gene match.